This T cell receptor beta chain was identified in a study of blood T cells in healthy people across ages. The use of a sample-barcoded 5' primer and a J-beta primer mix characterized a second PCR of 7 to 11 cycles. Via MiXCR, TCRdb re-called the 5' RACE reads, giving one row per CDR3 protein. Seen here are some 940,000 distinct CDR3 sequences, 25% to 35% observed once, and the top ten hold about 10%. Details on this clonotype: Its cognate antigen is unknown.

Regarding the study as a whole: The percentage of naive T cells correlated strongly with TCR beta diversity.

This sample was also put to use in a study of T cells of mothers and their children. In that study: In each mother, TCR beta CDR3 reads exceeded 10 million; in each child, they numbered a few million.

The sequenced sample was blood. The origin of this receptor is a woman in her forties in good health.

CDR3 in amino acids: CASSRLAGLNNEQFF. Written as DNA, the CDR3 is TGTGCCAGCAGCAGACTAGCGGGGTTAAACAATGAGCAGTTCTTC. The V gene is TRBV7-9, the J gene TRBJ2-1, with 11 bases fitting TRBD2. Trimming cost V 5 bases and J 5 bases; bases outside gene matches: 5. The CDR3 covers 15 residues. Looked up from germline, CDR1 is SEHNR and CDR2 is FQNEAQ (reference sequence). Drawing the rest from reference TRBV7-9 and TRBJ2-1, the complete variable domain is DTGVSQNPRHKITKRGQNVTFRCDPISEHNRLYWYRQTLGQGPEFLTYFQNEAQLEKSRLLSDRFSAERPKGSFSTLEIQRTEQGDSAMYLCASSRLAGLNNEQFFGPGTRLTVL.